One sample yielded the 32 T cell receptor beta chains listed below, sequenced in a study of blood T cell repertoires in COVID-19 (dated by TCRdb to 2018 to 2020). Libraries were constructed by the immunoSEQ multiplex PCR assay. TCRdb stores this immuneACCESS table with in-frame sequences only. Part of the clones is absent; in the studies checked, under half of the shortfall reflects unresolved V genes, and no reason is known for the rest. A total of about 130,000 clones appear in this sample, roughly 90% of them only once. The biggest ten clones account for around 4.2% of the sample. Sequencing was performed on peripheral blood. The receptors derive from a man in his 60s with COVID-19, enrolled during active disease.

V and J are TRBV7-2 and TRBJ1-2; D unclear. V lost 8 bases and J 5 bases, leaving 6 bases between the germline ends. This CDR3 region has 10 residues. CDR1 and CDR2 from the germline V gene are SGHTA and FQGNSA. This chain's CDR3 is CASAQYGYTF. DNA of the CDR3: TGTGCCAGCGCTCAGTATGGCTACACCTTC.

A single count supports this clone. As the CDR3 is not closed by the conserved phenylalanine or tryptophan, this likely results from a read error. The DNA is omitted, as the CDR3 cannot be located on it reliably, and the CDR3 follows TCRdb's listing. The rearrangement links TRBV3-1 (or the pseudogene TRBV3-2) to TRBJ2-7; TRBD1 was called by the table and not checked on the DNA. Germline values: CDR1 LGHDT, CDR2 YNNKEL (reference sequence). With termini counted, the CDR3 has 12 amino acids. The CDR3 protein is CASSQGQTGATL.

The rearrangement links TRBV6-5 to TRBJ2-4, with a weak D call TRBD1 (8 bases). The CDR3 runs 15 residues. With 7 bases removed from V and 2 bases from J, the gap between germline ends came to 15 bases. Germline CDR1 and CDR2: MNHEY and SVGAGI. The CDR3 protein is CASNTGGVTKNIQYF. CDR3 bases: TGTGCCAGCAACACAGGGGGGGTTACCAAAAACATTCAGTACTTC.

The gene calls are TRBV24-1 and TRBJ2-3, with D possibly being TRBD1 (5 bases). The V gene's germline CDR1 is KGHDR and CDR2 SFDVKD. V was shortened by 4 bases and J by 1 base, with 14 bases between the two germline ends. There are 16 residues in the CDR3. The CDR3 coding sequence is TGTGCCACCAGTGACCCCGGACACTCCCGCACAGATACGCAGTATTTT. The encoded protein is CATSDPGHSRTDTQYF.

This sequence joins TRBV7-2 and TRBJ2-2; TRBD1 agrees at 9 bases. CDR1 SGHTA and CDR2 FQGNSA come from the germline V gene. Trimming took 4 bases from V and 7 from J; bases not matched to a gene: 4. The CDR3 is 14 amino acids. CDR3 amino acids: CASSSGQGFGELFF. The CDR3 DNA reads TGTGCCAGCAGCTCCGGACAGGGGTTCGGGGAGCTGTTTTTT.

The chain has TRBV27 and TRBJ2-1, with 8 bases fitting TRBD2. Germline assignment: CDR1 MNHEY and CDR2 SMNVEV (reference sequence). The CDR3 is 17 residues long. V was clipped by 2 bases and J by 7 bases; unmatched bases: 13. For the CDR3, the DNA is TGTGCCAGCAGTTTAGGGGTTAGTAGCGGGGTATGGAATGAGCAGTTCTTC. This gives the protein CASSLGVSSGVWNEQFF.

This chain links TRBV19 with TRBJ2-5; the D gene is possibly TRBD2 (7 bases). The CDR3 loop spans 16 amino acids. The germline V gene has CDR1 LNHDA and CDR2 SQIVND (reference sequence). V was shortened by 3 bases and J by 5 bases, with 19 bases between the two germline ends. Written as DNA, the CDR3 is TGTGCCAGTAGTATTGGGGGGGGCGAGTTTGGGGAGACCCAGTACTTC. This gives the protein CASSIGGGEFGETQYF.

J is TRBJ1-4 and V is TRBV10-3; D not resolved. The CDR3 consists of 15 residues. Germline V gene sequence: CDR1 ENHRY, CDR2 SYGVKD. The germline V and J ends were trimmed by 3 bases and 7 bases, with 15 bases remaining between them. The CDR3 region has the DNA TGTGCCATCAGTGACAAAGCCGGGTCGGGTGAAAAACTGTTTTTT. Its protein is CAISDKAGSGEKLFF.

The J gene is TRBJ1-5, the V gene TRBV2; weak D call: TRBD1 (6 bases). This CDR3 contains 13 residues. Germline V CDR1 and CDR2: SNHLY, FYNNEI. V lost 7 bases to trimming and J lost 4 bases, with 11 bases between them. The CDR3: CASIRDTNQPQHF. CDR3 coding DNA: TGTGCCAGCATTCGGGACACTAATCAGCCCCAGCATTTT.

The V and J genes are TRBV7-9 and TRBJ1-3, with D hard to call. Trimming shortened V by 5 bases and J by 0 bases, and 8 bases separated the two germline ends. The CDR3 totals 14 residues. Germline CDR1 SEHNR, CDR2 FQNEAQ (reference sequence). The CDR3 loop is CASSRGDSGNTIYF. The CDR3, as DNA: TGTGCCAGCAGCCGGGGAGACTCTGGAAACACCATATATTTT. Combining the CDR3 with reference TRBV7-9 and TRBJ1-3 gives the whole variable domain DTGVSQNPRHKITKRGQNVTFRCDPISEHNRLYWYRQTLGQGPEFLTYFQNEAQLEKSRLLSDRFSAERPKGSFSTLEIQRTEQGDSAMYLCASSRGDSGNTIYFGEGSWLTVV.

This clone has only one observation. V usage is TRBV5-1 and J usage is TRBJ2-3; 8 positions match TRBD2. Germline values: CDR1 SGHRS, CDR2 YFSETQ. The CDR3 contains 16 residues. V gave up 0 bases and J gave up 1 base; unmatched junction bases: 4. The CDR3 loop is CASSLVSRGGTDTQYF. The CDR3 coding sequence is TGCGCCAGCAGCTTGGTATCGCGGGGGGGCACAGATACGCAGTATTTT.

This clone was observed a single time. This chain uses TRBV28 with TRBJ2-7, with D perhaps matching TRBD2 (6 bases). V was trimmed by 3 bases and J by 4 bases, leaving 10 bases between them. This CDR3 comprises 13 residues. Looked up from germline, CDR1 is MDHEN and CDR2 is SYDVKM. This CDR3 is CASSFSGRYEQYF. CDR3 nucleotides: TGTGCCAGCAGTTTCTCCGGGAGATACGAGCAGTACTTC.

The table lists this clone with a count of one. The chain couples TRBV30 to TRBJ1-4; 10 nucleotides agree with TRBD1. Per the germline V gene, CDR1 is GTSNPN and CDR2 is SVGIG (reference sequence). This CDR3 contains 14 residues. The ends lost 4 bases at V and 8 bases at J; junction bases unmatched: 7. DNA for the CDR3: TGTGCCTGGAAAACGGGACAGGGGAGGGAAAAACTGTTTTTT. Protein product: CAWKTGQGREKLFF.

The chain carries TRBV27 and TRBJ1-5, with D unclear. In germline, CDR1 is MNHEY, CDR2 SMNVEV (reference sequence). V lost 6 bases and J 2 bases, leaving 11 bases between the germline ends. The CDR3 has 14 amino acids. In DNA form, the CDR3 reads TGTGCCAGCAGCCATATAGTTGGCAATCAGCCCCAGCATTTT. Amino acids: CASSHIVGNQPQHF.

A remark on this clone: Other nucleotide sequences from this sample produce the same CDR3. The CDR3 loop reads CASSPGQGGNQPQHF. CDR3 DNA sequence: TGTGCCAGCAGTCCGGGACAGGGTGGGAATCAGCCCCAGCATTTT. V gene TRBV6-5 combines with J gene TRBJ1-5; 9 nucleotides align to TRBD1. There are 15 residues in the CDR3. Germline assignment: CDR1 MNHEY and CDR2 SVGAGI. Trimming cost V 5 bases and J 4 bases; bases outside gene matches: 6.

The V and J genes are TRBV6-1 and TRBJ1-1, with unresolved D. The CDR3 loop spans 15 amino acids. Trimming stripped 5 bases from V and 2 bases from J, with 15 bases between. CDR1 and CDR2 (germline): MNHNS, SASEGT. CDR3 in amino acids: CASSSYKQSNTEAFF. CDR3 nucleotide sequence: TGTGCCAGCAGTTCCTATAAACAGTCCAACACTGAAGCTTTCTTT.

The gene calls are TRBV7-2 and TRBJ1-1; D gene uncertain. Trimming stripped 4 bases from V and 5 bases from J, with 8 bases between. Germline CDR1 is SGHTA and CDR2 is FQGNSA. CDR3 size: 12 residues. CDR3 amino acids: CASSYGGTEAFF. In nucleotides, the CDR3 is TGTGCCAGCAGCTACGGCGGAACTGAAGCTTTCTTT.

There are a few counts of this clone. The rearrangement uses TRBV7-9 and TRBJ1-5, with a possible D match to TRBD1 (5 bases). Trimming removed 3 bases at V and 0 bases at J, with 9 bases between. This CDR3 comprises 15 residues. Germline CDR1 and CDR2: SEHNR and FQNEAQ (reference sequence). CDR3 in DNA: TGTGCCAGCAGCTTGAGCGGGGCTAGCAATCAGCCCCAGCATTTT. It translates to CASSLSGASNQPQHF.

The chain carries TRBV3-1 (or the pseudogene TRBV3-2) and TRBJ2-2; D gene unclear. Per germline, CDR1 LGHDT and CDR2 YNNKEL (reference sequence). The CDR3 sequence is 13 residues long. Trimming took 0 bases from V and 5 from J, leaving 4 bases between them. For the CDR3, the DNA is TGTGCCAGCAGCCAAGATCTAACCGGGGAGCTGTTTTTT. Translating it yields CASSQDLTGELFF.

The V and J genes are TRBV7-6 and TRBJ2-3; 11 nucleotides agree with TRBD2. Unmatched junction bases numbered 4, after V lost 3 bases and J lost 2 bases. CDR3 length: 16 amino acids. In germline, CDR1 is SGHVS, CDR2 FNYEAQ. In nucleotides, the CDR3 is TGTGCCAGCAGCTTTGAACTAGCGGGAGTCACAGATACGCAGTATTTT. This sequence encodes CASSFELAGVTDTQYF.

The rearrangement links TRBV12-3 or TRBV12-4 to TRBJ1-1; possible D gene TRBD1, 6 bases. V was shortened by 6 bases and J by 10 bases, with 12 bases between the two germline ends. The CDR3 runs 11 residues. The CDR3 coding sequence is TGTGCCAGCAGCCTAGGGGGGGGAGCTTTCTTT. It yields the protein CASSLGGGAFF.

The V gene is TRBV9, the J gene TRBJ1-4, with D uncertain. Trimming pared 0 bases from V and 0 bases from J, leaving 9 bases between. The CDR3 has 16 residues. Germline CDR1 is SGDLS and CDR2 is YYNGEE. The CDR3 loop reads CASSVGLSATNEKLFF. The CDR3, as DNA: TGTGCCAGCAGCGTAGGACTGTCAGCAACTAATGAAAAACTGTTTTTT.

This clone has a single count. This chain links TRBV30 with TRBJ2-7, with 9 bases fitting TRBD2. Germline V CDR1 and CDR2: GTSNPN, SVGIG (reference sequence). V shed 1 base and J 6 bases; nucleotides not matched to a gene: 10. The CDR3 runs 15 residues. The CDR3 DNA sequence: TGTGCCTGGAGTGGTGGTAGCGGGGGTCCCTCCGAGCAGTACTTC. This translates into CAWSGGSGGPSEQYF.

V gene TRBV16 combines with J gene TRBJ2-3; 8 bases fit TRBD1. After removal of 4 bases from V and 2 bases from J, the junction contained 2 bases not matched to a gene. The CDR3 extends over 14 amino acids. Germline-derived CDR1 and CDR2 are KGHSY and FQNENV. The DNA of the CDR3 is TGTGCCAGCAGCCCAGGGGGCTACACAGATACGCAGTATTTT. Translation gives CASSPGGYTDTQYF.

Here the CDR3 reads CASSLGTVSNQPQHF. The CDR3 nucleotides read TGTGCCAGCAGTCTCGGGACAGTTAGCAATCAGCCCCAGCATTTT. The rearrangement joins TRBV28 to TRBJ1-5, with TRBD1 identical over 7 bases. The length of the CDR3 is 15 residues. J gave up 0 bases and V 5 bases, and 4 bases lay outside the gene matches. CDR1 and CDR2 from the germline V gene are MDHEN and SYDVKM.

This clone has a handful of counts. The chain is built from TRBV5-6 and TRBJ1-3, with 8 bases that match TRBD1. Germline V CDR1 and CDR2: SGHDT, YYEEEE. V shed 4 bases and J 4 bases; nucleotides not matched to a gene: 7. The CDR3 consists of 15 residues. The CDR3 region has the DNA TGTGCCAGCAGCCTTCAGGGGGCAGGAGGAAACACCATATATTTT. Encoded protein: CASSLQGAGGNTIYF.

The chain joins TRBV20-1 to TRBJ2-7, with D perhaps matching TRBD1 (6 bases). V gave up 5 bases and J gave up 4 bases, with 9 bases separating them. The CDR3 spans 11 residues. Per the germline V gene, CDR1 is DFQATT and CDR2 is SNEGSKA (reference sequence). CDR3 loop: CSAAQGYEQYF. CDR3 sequence (DNA): TGCAGTGCTGCCCAGGGGTACGAGCAGTACTTC.

J is TRBJ1-2 and V is TRBV10-1; possibly TRBD1 for D (6 bases). Germline CDR1 and CDR2: WNHNN and SYGVQD (reference sequence). Between the trimmed V and J ends, which lost 7 bases and 8 bases, there was a span of 20 bases. This CDR3 has 14 amino acids. The CDR3 nucleotides read TGCGCCAGCATTCGGACAGCCTCCCCCGGGGGCTACACCTTC. Residues: CASIRTASPGGYTF.

This chain links TRBV30 with TRBJ1-2; D is unclear. V was clipped by 3 bases and J by 6 bases, with 14 bases between them. The CDR3 runs 13 residues. The germline V gene encodes CDR1 GTSNPN and CDR2 SVGIG (reference sequence). CDR3: CAWSLTTRHGYTF. CDR3 in DNA: TGTGCCTGGAGCCTCACGACCAGGCATGGCTACACCTTC.

This chain uses TRBV7-8 with TRBJ2-2; a weak D match, TRBD1 (5 bases). The CDR3 has 15 residues. Germline V gene data show CDR1 as SGHVS and CDR2 as FQNEAQ. Trimming removed 1 base from V and 0 bases from J, with 6 bases in between. The CDR3 DNA is TGTGCCAGCAGCTTAGTGACAGCGAACACCGGGGAGCTGTTTTTT. Protein sequence: CASSLVTANTGELFF.

The rearrangement links TRBV24-1 to TRBJ1-4; 7 positions agree with TRBD1. With V trimmed by 4 bases and J by 8 bases, 6 bases remained unmatched. CDR1 is KGHDR, CDR2 SFDVKD, per germline. This CDR3 has 14 amino acids. The CDR3 DNA follows: TGTGCCACCAGTGACCCGGGACAGCCAGAAAAACTGTTTTTT. This sequence encodes CATSDPGQPEKLFF.

The chain employs TRBV19 and TRBJ2-5; the D gene is possibly TRBD2 (6 bases). The CDR3 length is 14 residues. Trimming removed 4 bases at V and 2 bases at J, with 11 bases between. Germline CDR1 reads LNHDA; CDR2 reads SQIVND (reference sequence). The CDR3 spells CASSRDLLQETQYF. CDR3 DNA: TGTGCCAGTAGTAGGGACTTACTACAAGAGACCCAGTACTTC.